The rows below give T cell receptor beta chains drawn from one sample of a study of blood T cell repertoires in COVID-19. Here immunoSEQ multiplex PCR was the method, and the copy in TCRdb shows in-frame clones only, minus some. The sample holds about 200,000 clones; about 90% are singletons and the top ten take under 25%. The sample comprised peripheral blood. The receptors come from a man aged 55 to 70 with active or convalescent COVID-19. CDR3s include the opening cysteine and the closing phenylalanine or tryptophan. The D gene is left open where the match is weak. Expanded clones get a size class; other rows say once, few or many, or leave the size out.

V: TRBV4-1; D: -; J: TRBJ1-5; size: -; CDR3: CASSQDADPGQPQHF; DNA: TGCGCCAGCAGCCAAGACGCGGATCCGGGGCAGCCCCAGCATTTT
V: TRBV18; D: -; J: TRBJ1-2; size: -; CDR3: CASSPPGEGGWDGYTF; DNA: TGTGCCAGCTCACCACCGGGAGAGGGAGGCTGGGACGGCTACACCTTC
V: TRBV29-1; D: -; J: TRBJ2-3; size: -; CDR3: CSVEGQGYTDTQYF; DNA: TGCAGCGTTGAAGGCCAGGGGTACACAGATACGCAGTATTTT
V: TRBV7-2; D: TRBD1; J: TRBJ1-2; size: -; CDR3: CASSLGTKGARGYTF; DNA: TGTGCCAGCAGCTTGGGGACCAAGGGGGCCAGGGGCTACACCTTC
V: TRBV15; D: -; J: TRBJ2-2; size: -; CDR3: CATSRVEGRHTGELFF; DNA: TGTGCCACCAGCAGAGTGGAGGGTCGGCACACCGGGGAGCTGTTTTTT
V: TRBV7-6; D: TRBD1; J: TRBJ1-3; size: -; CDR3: CASSIRQGAGNTIYF; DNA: TGTGCCAGCAGCATCCGACAGGGCGCTGGAAACACCATATATTTT
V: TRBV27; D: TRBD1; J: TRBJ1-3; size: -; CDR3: CASKPGTGGNTIYF; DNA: TGTGCCAGCAAACCCGGGACAGGGGGAAACACCATATATTTT
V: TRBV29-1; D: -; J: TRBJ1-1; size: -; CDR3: CSGWVKGITLDTEAFF; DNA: TGCAGCGGCTGGGTAAAGGGGATCACTTTAGACACTGAAGCTTTCTTT
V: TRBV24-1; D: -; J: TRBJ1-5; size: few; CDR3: CATSRGGASNQPQHF; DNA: TGTGCCACCAGTCGGGGAGGGGCTAGCAATCAGCCCCAGCATTTT
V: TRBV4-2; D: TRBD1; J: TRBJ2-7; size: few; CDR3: CASSQAGGQGYEQYF; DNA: TGTGCCAGCAGCCAGGCTGGGGGACAGGGATACGAGCAGTACTTC
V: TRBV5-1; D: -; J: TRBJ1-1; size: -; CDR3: CASSFGTQNTEAFF; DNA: TGCGCCAGCAGCTTCGGGACACAGAACACTGAAGCTTTCTTT
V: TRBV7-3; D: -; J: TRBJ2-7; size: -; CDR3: CASSLTFRDEQYF; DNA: TGTGCCAGCAGCTTAACGTTCAGGGACGAGCAGTACTTC
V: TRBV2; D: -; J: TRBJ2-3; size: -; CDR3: CASSPVGALSTDTQYF; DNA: TGTGCCAGCAGTCCCGTGGGGGCCCTTAGCACAGATACGCAGTATTTT
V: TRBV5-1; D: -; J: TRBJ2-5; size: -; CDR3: CASSSRQTQETQYF; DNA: TGCGCCAGCAGCTCAAGACAGACCCAAGAGACCCAGTACTTC
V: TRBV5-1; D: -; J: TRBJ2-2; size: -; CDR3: CASSLDGARKAGELFF; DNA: TGCGCCAGCAGCTTGGATGGGGCACGTAAGGCCGGGGAGCTGTTTTTT
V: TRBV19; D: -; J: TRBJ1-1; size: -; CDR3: CASSQGGEGAEAFF; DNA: TGTGCCAGTAGCCAGGGCGGAGAAGGCGCTGAAGCTTTCTTT
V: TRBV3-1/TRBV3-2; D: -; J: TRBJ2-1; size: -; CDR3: CASSQDHEGAGNEQFF; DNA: TGTGCCAGCAGCCAAGATCATGAGGGGGCGGGAAATGAGCAGTTCTTC
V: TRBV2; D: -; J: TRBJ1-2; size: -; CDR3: CASSGQAYGYTF; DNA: TGTGCCAGCAGTGGTCAGGCTTATGGCTACACCTTC
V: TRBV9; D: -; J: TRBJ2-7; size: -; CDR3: CASSARGVGAHEQYF; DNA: TGTGCCAGCAGCGCCCGCGGGGTAGGGGCCCACGAGCAGTACTTC
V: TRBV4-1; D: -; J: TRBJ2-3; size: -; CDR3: CASSQDSGAQGTQYF; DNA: TGCGCCAGCAGCCAGGACTCAGGAGCTCAAGGTACGCAGTATTTT
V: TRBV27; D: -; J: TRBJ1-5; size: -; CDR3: CASSLTANQPQHF; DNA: TGTGCCAGCAGTTTGACAGCCAATCAGCCCCAGCATTTT
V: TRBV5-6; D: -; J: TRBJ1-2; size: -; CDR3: CASSLVGDSGNYGYTF; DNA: TGTGCCAGCAGCTTGGTCGGGGATTCGGGAAACTATGGCTACACCTTC
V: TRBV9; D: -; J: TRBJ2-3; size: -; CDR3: CASSALSVTDTQYF; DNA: TGTGCCAGCAGCGCCCTTTCCGTGACAGATACGCAGTATTTT
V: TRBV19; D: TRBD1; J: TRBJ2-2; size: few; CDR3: CASSPGTGGSGELFF; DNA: TGTGCCAGTAGTCCCGGGACAGGGGGCTCCGGGGAGCTGTTTTTT
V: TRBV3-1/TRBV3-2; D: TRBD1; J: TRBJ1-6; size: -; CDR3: CASSQGGTGANSPLHF; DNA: TGTGCCAGCAGCCAAGGGGGGACAGGGGCTAATTCACCCCTCCACTTT
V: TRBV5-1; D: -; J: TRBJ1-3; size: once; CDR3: CASSERSGNTIYF; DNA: TGCGCCAGCAGCGAGAGGTCTGGAAACACCATATATTTT
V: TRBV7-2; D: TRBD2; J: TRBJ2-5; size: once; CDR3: CASSPQRGGETQYF; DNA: TGTGCCAGCAGCCCACAGCGGGGGGGGGAGACCCAGTACTTC
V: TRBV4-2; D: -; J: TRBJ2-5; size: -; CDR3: CASSQERGYQETQYF; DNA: TGTGCCAGCAGCCAAGAGAGAGGGTACCAAGAGACCCAGTACTTC
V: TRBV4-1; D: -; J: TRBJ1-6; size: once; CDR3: CASSQAGGRSPLHF; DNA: TGCGCCAGCAGCCAAGCGGGGGGCCGCTCACCCCTCCACTTT
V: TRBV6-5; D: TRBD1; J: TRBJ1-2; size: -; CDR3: CASRLGQGGGYTF; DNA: TGTGCCAGCAGGCTCGGACAGGGGGGAGGCTACACCTTC
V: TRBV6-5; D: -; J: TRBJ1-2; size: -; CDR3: CASSYGRAHGYTF; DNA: TGTGCCAGCAGTTACGGGCGGGCCCATGGCTACACCTTC
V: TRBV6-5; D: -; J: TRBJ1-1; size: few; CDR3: CASRREVNTEAFF; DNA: TGTGCCAGCCGGCGGGAAGTGAACACTGAAGCTTTCTTT
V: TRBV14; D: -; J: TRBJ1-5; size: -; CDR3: CASSQDSDQPQHF; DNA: TGTGCCAGCAGCCAAGATAGCGATCAGCCCCAGCATTTT
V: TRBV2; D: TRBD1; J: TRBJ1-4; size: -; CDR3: CASSAFGQGDEKLFF; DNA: TGTGCCAGCAGTGCTTTTGGACAGGGAGATGAAAAACTGTTTTTT
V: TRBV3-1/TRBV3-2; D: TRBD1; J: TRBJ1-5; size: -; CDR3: CASSQGQGGNQPQHF; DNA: TGTGCCAGCAGCCAAGGACAGGGCGGCAATCAGCCCCAGCATTTT
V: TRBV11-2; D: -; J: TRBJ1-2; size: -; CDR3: CASSLLAGGFGYTF; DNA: TGTGCCAGCAGCTTATTAGCGGGCGGCTTTGGCTACACCTTC
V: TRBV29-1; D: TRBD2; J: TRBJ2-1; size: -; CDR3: CSAPAGDYNEQFF; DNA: TGCAGCGCCCCAGCGGGAGACTACAATGAGCAGTTCTTC
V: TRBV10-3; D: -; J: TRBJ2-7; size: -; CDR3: CAISESGGGYDEQYF; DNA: TGTGCCATCAGTGAGTCGGGTGGGGGGTATGACGAGCAGTACTTC
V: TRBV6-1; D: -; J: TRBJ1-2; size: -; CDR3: CASSEAYGRVGGYTF; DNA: TGTGCCAGCAGTGAAGCGTATGGCAGGGTAGGTGGCTACACCTTC
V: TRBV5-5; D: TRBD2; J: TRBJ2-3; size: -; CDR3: CASAVGLAGTLAQYF; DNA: TGTGCCAGCGCAGTCGGACTAGCGGGAACTTTGGCGCAGTATTTT
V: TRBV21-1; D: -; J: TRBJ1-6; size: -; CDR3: CASSKKREDKIYNSPLHF; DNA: TGTGCCAGCAGCAAAAAAAGAGAAGACAAGATCTATAATTCACCCCTCCACTTT
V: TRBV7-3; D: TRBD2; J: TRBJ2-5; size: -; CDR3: CASSSQAGERETQYF; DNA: TGTGCCAGCAGCTCCCAAGCGGGGGAAAGGGAGACCCAGTACTTC
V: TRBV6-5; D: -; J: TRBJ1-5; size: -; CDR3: CASSYRGGGNQPQHF; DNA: TGTGCCAGCAGTTACCGGGGAGGGGGCAATCAGCCCCAGCATTTT
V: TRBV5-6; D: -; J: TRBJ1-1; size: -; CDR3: CASSTTTGMNTEAFF; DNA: TGTGCCAGCAGCACCACTACAGGCATGAACACTGAAGCTTTCTTT
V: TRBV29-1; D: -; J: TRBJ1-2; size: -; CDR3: CSAYREMSGYTF; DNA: TGCAGCGCCTACAGGGAAATGAGTGGCTACACCTTC
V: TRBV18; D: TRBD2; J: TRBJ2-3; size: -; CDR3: CASSPRTSGGSTDTQYF; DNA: TGTGCCAGCTCACCCCGGACTAGCGGGGGTAGCACAGATACGCAGTATTTT
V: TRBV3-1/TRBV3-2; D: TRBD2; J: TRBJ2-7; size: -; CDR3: CASSRMGTSGGQAYEQYF; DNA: TGTGCCAGCAGCCGAATGGGGACTAGCGGGGGGCAAGCCTACGAGCAGTACTTC
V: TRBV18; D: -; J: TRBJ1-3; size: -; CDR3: CASSPSGGNAGNTIYF; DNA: TGTGCCAGCTCACCTTCCGGGGGGAACGCTGGAAACACCATATATTTT
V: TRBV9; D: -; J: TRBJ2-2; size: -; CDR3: CASSPPRTNTGELFF; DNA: TGTGCCAGCAGCCCCCCGCGAACGAACACCGGGGAGCTGTTTTTT
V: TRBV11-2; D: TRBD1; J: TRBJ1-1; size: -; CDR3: CASSLMRDSEAFF; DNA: TGTGCCAGCAGCCTAATGCGGGACAGTGAAGCTTTCTTT
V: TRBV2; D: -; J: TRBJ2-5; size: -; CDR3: CASSQTAETQYF; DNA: TGTGCCAGCAGTCAGACAGCAGAGACCCAGTACTTC
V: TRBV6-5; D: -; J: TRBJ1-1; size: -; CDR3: CASSYSGDMNTEAFF; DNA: TGTGCCAGCAGTTACTCGGGGGACATGAACACTGAAGCTTTCTTT
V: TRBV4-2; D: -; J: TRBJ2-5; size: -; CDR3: CASSRAIEETQYF; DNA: TGTGCCAGCAGCCGTGCAATAGAGGAGACCCAGTACTTC
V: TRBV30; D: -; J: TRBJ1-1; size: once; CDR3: CAWSIGQFYTEAFF; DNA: TGTGCCTGGAGTATTGGACAGTTTTACACTGAAGCTTTCTTT
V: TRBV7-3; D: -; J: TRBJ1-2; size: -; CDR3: CASSRVGGTDYGYTF; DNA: TGTGCCAGCAGCCGAGTGGGGGGAACTGACTATGGCTACACCTTC